This TCR beta chain was recorded in a study of blood T cell repertoires in COVID-19. About the study: The United States, Italy and Spain supplied acute and convalescent COVID-19 samples. The analysed material was cDNA or gDNA that came from T cells, B-cell-depleted T cells, or PBMCs.

Authors' methods: Amplifying reference gene primers gave estimates of nucleated cell counts. Sequencing used immunoSEQ multiplex PCR; TCRdb keeps in-frame clones, though not all of them. The V and J calls and clone size were taken over from that table, and D and trimming were inferred from the DNA. The sample has roughly 200,000 clones, 89% seen once; the top ten hold roughly 6.7%. V lost 5 bases and J 6 bases, leaving 14 bases between the germline ends. Per germline, CDR1 SGHTA and CDR2 FQGNSA. The CDR3 runs to 13 residues. This clone occurred once. The chain joins TRBV7-2 to TRBJ2-7; D is unclear. Sequencing was carried out using peripheral blood. The TCR sequence derives from a man aged 35-49 years with acute or convalescent COVID-19. The CDR3 reads CASSTRLLAEQYF. CDR3 nucleotide sequence: TGTGCCAGCAGCACCCGACTTCTTGCCGAGCAGTACTTC.